The rows below give T cell receptor beta chains drawn from one sample of a study of response to subunit inactivated influenza vaccine. TCRdb independently ran MiXCR on the RT-PCR reads; one entry per CDR3 protein. The table lists about 540,000 distinct CDR3 sequences, roughly 25% of them singletons. The sample also formed part of further work on T cells expressing NK-cell markers.

The sample in question was CD4+ T cells sorted from PBMCs, obtained roughly 13 days after vaccination. The receptors were sampled from a man aged 50 to 59 who received an inactivated influenza vaccine. The CDR3 runs from the conserved cysteine through the conserved F or W. The order of the fields is clone size, V gene, D gene, J gene, CDR3 DNA, CDR3 protein. The D gene is left open where the match is weak. The size field is filled for only some rows; it gives once, few, many or a size class.

>once|TRBV27|TRBD1|TRBJ1-5
TGTGCCAGCCGGCCCAGTTTGAGGACAGGGGGAAGACCGGGCAATCAGCCCCAGCATTTT
CASRPSLRTGGRPGNQPQHF
>few|TRBV7-2|TRBD2|TRBJ2-3
TGTGCCAGCAGCTTATGGACCCTAGCGGGAGGAAAGTATTTT
CASSLWTLAGGKYF
>-|TRBV7-2|TRBD2|TRBJ2-5
TGTGCCAGCACCCGGCGCGCGGGGGGATCAGAGACCCAGTACTTC
CASTRRAGGSETQYF
>few|TRBV6-2/TRBV6-3|-|TRBJ2-5
TGTGCCAGCAGCTTATGGTTCAGGGTCCAAGAGACCCAGTACTTC
CASSLWFRVQETQYF
>-|TRBV20-1|-|TRBJ2-7
TGCAGTGTACGGCAGGGGCACGAGCAGTACTTC
CSVRQGHEQYF
>few|TRBV12-3/TRBV12-4|-|TRBJ2-6
TGTGCCAGCAGTTTAAGGGGGGTGGGGGCCAACGTCCTGACTTTC
CASSLRGVGANVLTF
>-|TRBV7-8|-|TRBJ2-3
TGTGCCAGTAGTCGGGGCTACAGCACAGATACGCAGTATTTT
CASSRGYSTDTQYF
>many|TRBV12-3/TRBV12-4|TRBD1|TRBJ2-3
TGTGCCACCGAGGGACAGGCTCCAGATACGCAGTATTTT
CATEGQAPDTQYF
>-|TRBV27|TRBD2|TRBJ2-1
TGTGCCAGCAGTTTATCAAGGCCCGGGGGGTTTAATGAGCAGTTCTTC
CASSLSRPGGFNEQFF
>few|TRBV20-1|TRBD2|TRBJ2-1
TGCAGTGCTAGGAGGACTAGCGGGGGCCTGGGGGAGCAGTTCTTC
CSARRTSGGLGEQFF
>-|TRBV2|-|TRBJ2-1
TGTGCCAGCAGTGACGATTGGGATGAGCAGTTCTTC
CASSDDWDEQFF
>-|TRBV28|TRBD1|TRBJ2-7
TGTGCCAGCAATGACAGGGCCGCCTACGAGCAGTACTTC
CASNDRAAYEQYF
>-|TRBV9|-|TRBJ2-1
TGTGCCAGCAGCGTAGCGGTAGCGGTTTCCTACAATGAGCAGTTCTTC
CASSVAVAVSYNEQFF
>-|TRBV3-1|-|TRBJ2-2
TGTGCCAGCAGCCCACGGCCCACCGGGGAGCTGTTTTTT
CASSPRPTGELFF
>few|TRBV11-2|-|TRBJ1-5
TGTGCCAGCAGCCTTTCCAGGGGTAGCAATCAGCCCCAGCATTTT
CASSLSRGSNQPQHF
>-|TRBV3-1|-|TRBJ2-7
TGTGCCAGCAGCCAGTCGACAGTAACCTACGAGCAGTACTTC
CASSQSTVTYEQYF
>-|TRBV5-4|-|TRBJ2-3
TGTGCCAGCAGCCGGGGACTTACTAGCACAGATACGCAGTATTTT
CASSRGLTSTDTQYF
>-|TRBV7-9|TRBD1|TRBJ1-1
TGTGCCAGCAGCTTATCGGACAGGGAGGGAGCTTTCTTT
CASSLSDREGAFF
>-|TRBV12-3/TRBV12-4|TRBD1|TRBJ1-1
TGTGCCAGCAGCTCGTACAGGGGCGCTGAAGCTTTCTTT
CASSSYRGAEAFF
>many|TRBV11-2|-|TRBJ2-1
TGTGCCAGCAGCTTAGTCTCAGGGTACGAGCAGTTCTTC
CASSLVSGYEQFF
>many|TRBV12-3/TRBV12-4|-|TRBJ2-1
TGTGCCAGCACCCGGCAGCCCTACAATGAGCAGTTCTTC
CASTRQPYNEQFF
>few|TRBV7-9|-|TRBJ1-2
TGTGCCAGCAGCTTCGGGGCTTCGTGGGGGTATGGCTACACCTTC
CASSFGASWGYGYTF